Below are 14 T cell receptor beta chains sequenced from a single sample in a study of T-cell reconstitution after alpha-beta-depleted transplantation in children. Molecular barcoding with unique molecular identifiers was used for the TCRbeta library. Each CDR3 protein is one row after TCRdb ran MiXCR on the PCR reads. The sample contains around 700,000 distinct CDR3 sequences, roughly 14% of which appear only once. This specimen consisted of PBMCs, obtained before TCRalphabeta/CD19-depleted stem cell transplant. The receptors stem from a girl aged 2 to 9 with congenital amegakaryocytic thrombocytopenia, due to receive a stem cell transplant.

The sample holds many counts of this clonotype. The J gene is TRBJ2-2, the V gene TRBV10-2; D gene unclear. The CDR3 sequence is 12 residues long. The V gene's germline CDR1 is WSHSY and CDR2 SAAADI. The germline V and J ends were trimmed by 3 bases and 5 bases, with 4 bases remaining between them. Here the CDR3 DNA reads TGCGCCAGCAGTGACCAAACCGGGGAGCTGTTTTTT. This codes for CASSDQTGELFF.

This clonotype was seen a handful of times. The chain links TRBV4-2 to TRBJ2-5; weak D call: TRBD1 (6 bases). From germline, CDR1 is LGHNA and CDR2 YNFKEQ. V was shortened by 1 base and J by 0 bases, with 12 bases between the two germline ends. This CDR3 spans 16 amino acids. CDR3 residues: CASSQALGDNQETQYF. CDR3 DNA sequence: TGTGCCAGCAGCCAAGCCTTGGGGGACAACCAAGAGACCCAGTACTTC.

This clonotype was seen repeatedly, ten times or more. This rearrangement joins TRBV5-5 to TRBJ2-7; D gene ambiguous. CDR1 and CDR2 from the germline V gene are SGHKS and YYEKEE (reference sequence). The V end was cut by 7 bases, the J end by 2 bases, with 13 bases between. CDR3 length: 13 amino acids. The DNA of the CDR3 is TGTGCCAGCGAATGGGGAATTACCTACGAGCAGTACTTC. Its protein is CASEWGITYEQYF.

This clonotype has at least ten counts. The chain uses TRBV20-1 and TRBJ2-1, with D perhaps TRBD2 (6 bases). The CDR3 is 13 amino acids. The germline V and J ends were trimmed by 6 bases and 2 bases, with 11 bases remaining between them. CDR1 is DFQATT and CDR2 is SNEGSKA in the germline V gene (reference sequence). For the CDR3, the DNA is TGCAGTGCCTTAGCGGCTACCTACAATGAGCAGTTCTTC. Its translation is CSALAATYNEQFF.

On this clonotype itself: A single base separates this from a much larger clone, so it may be a read error. The gene calls are TRBV20-1 and TRBJ2-1; no firm D call. The CDR3 totals 12 residues. In germline, CDR1 is DFQATT, CDR2 SNEGSKA (reference sequence). The CDR3 nucleotides read TGCAGTGCGAGACGAGGAACCGATGAGCAGTCCTTC. Translating gives CSARRGTDEQSF.

This clonotype was found many times. The genes are TRBV10-3 and TRBJ2-5; TRBD1 agrees at 7 bases. The V and J ends lost 4 bases and 1 base, in that order; junction bases with no gene match: 9. This CDR3 has 16 residues. Germline V lookup: CDR1 ENHRY, CDR2 SYGVKD. Here the CDR3 reads CAISGLLGQSQETQYF. In DNA form, the CDR3 reads TGTGCCATCAGTGGCCTTCTGGGACAGAGCCAAGAGACCCAGTACTTC.

This clonotype was seen a few times. This chain joins TRBV12-3 or TRBV12-4 and TRBJ2-3, with 8 bases lining up with TRBD2. The CDR3 is made up of 14 amino acids. After removal of 7 bases from V and 2 bases from J, the junction contained 5 bases not matched to a gene. The CDR3 region has the DNA TGTGCCAGCATTCCGGGAGGGACCACAGATACGCAGTATTTT. It encodes CASIPGGTTDTQYF.

The sample holds many counts of this clonotype. The V and J genes are TRBV7-9 and TRBJ1-1, with 8 nucleotides matching TRBD1. Trimming cost V 5 bases and J 0 bases; bases outside gene matches: 8. Germline V CDR1 and CDR2: SEHNR, FQNEAQ (reference sequence). There are 16 residues in the CDR3. This CDR3 is CASSQDRGGMNTEAFF. CDR3 coding DNA: TGTGCCAGCAGCCAAGACAGGGGAGGGATGAACACTGAAGCTTTCTTT.

This clonotype was counted at least ten times. V is TRBV6-2 or TRBV6-3 and J is TRBJ2-1; 8 bases are a match to TRBD2. J gave up 4 bases and V 5 bases, and 22 bases lay outside the gene matches. The germline V gene encodes CDR1 MNHEY and CDR2 SVGEGT. The CDR3 runs 20 residues. The CDR3 sequence is CASSQTTGTRFSLGYNEQFF. The CDR3 nucleotides read TGTGCCAGCAGTCAGACTACCGGGACTAGATTCTCTTTGGGTTACAATGAGCAGTTCTTC.

The J gene is TRBJ2-3, the V gene TRBV7-9; the D is unclear. CDR1 SEHNR and CDR2 FQNEAQ come from the germline V gene (reference sequence). V gave up 4 bases and J gave up 2 bases, with 13 bases separating them. The CDR3 contains 15 residues. Here the CDR3 DNA reads TGTGCCAGCAGCTCCATCTTAAGGGCCACAGATACGCAGTATTTT. Its protein is CASSSILRATDTQYF.

This clonotype was seen many times. One end of the junction fails to match germline, which may point to a read error. The chain couples TRBV20-1 to TRBJ2-7, with 10 bases aligning to TRBD2. The CDR3 spans 15 residues. CDR1 is DFQATT, CDR2 SNEGSKA, per germline (reference sequence). CDR3 residues: CSARVRTSGTYEQYF. CDR3 bases: TGCAGTGCGAGAGTCAGGACTAGCGGAACCTACGAGCAGTACTTC.

In this sample, this clonotype turned up a few times. The chain links TRBV7-9 to TRBJ2-1; 7 nucleotides agree with TRBD2. The CDR3 is made up of 15 amino acids. Germline CDR1 reads SEHNR; CDR2 reads FQNEAQ (reference sequence). V lost 1 base, J lost 6 bases, and 6 bases stayed unmatched. The CDR3 loop is CASSLVRGSGNEQFF. DNA for the CDR3: TGTGCCAGCAGCTTAGTACGCGGGAGTGGCAATGAGCAGTTCTTC.

This clonotype has more than one count but fewer than ten. J is TRBJ2-3 and V is TRBV20-1; D gene uncertain. From germline, CDR1 is DFQATT and CDR2 SNEGSKA (reference sequence). Trimming removed 0 bases at V and 6 bases at J, with 4 bases between. The length of the CDR3 is 11 residues. CDR3 nucleotide sequence: TGCAGTGCTAGAGAGCCGGATACGCAGTATTTT. Its protein is CSAREPDTQYF.

This clonotype was picked up a small number of times. The rearrangement joins TRBV20-1 to TRBJ1-5, with a possible D match to TRBD1 (6 bases). Germline-derived CDR1 and CDR2 are DFQATT and SNEGSKA (reference sequence). The CDR3 runs 13 residues. Trimming pared 7 bases from V and 3 bases from J, leaving 13 bases between. CDR3 nucleotides: TGCAGTGTCGAGGGGGGGGTCAATCAGCCCCAGCATTTT. Translating it yields CSVEGGVNQPQHF.